One sample yielded the 30 T cell receptor beta chains listed below, sequenced in a study of OX40 agonist ivuxolimab in advanced cancers. The table came from immunoSEQ multiplex PCR; TCRdb's copy has only in-frame clones and leaves some out. The sample carries some 79,000 clones, roughly nine tenths recorded once. The source material was CD4+ or CD8+ T cells sorted from blood, sampled in a trial of the OX40 agonist ivuxolimab. These TCRs come from an adult with an advanced solid tumor such as melanoma, head and neck, liver or kidney cancer.

The chain recombines TRBV5-6 with TRBJ2-2; D is possibly TRBD2 (5 bases). This CDR3 is built from 18 residues. Trimming cost V 1 base and J 1 base, with 17 bases left between them. Germline loops: CDR1 SGHDT, CDR2 YYEEEE. The CDR3 loop is CASSLSRRGIKNTGELFF. DNA for the CDR3: TGTGCCAGCAGCTTGAGTCGACGGGGAATCAAGAACACCGGGGAGCTGTTTTTT.

V and J are TRBV19 and TRBJ1-4; no clear D gene. Germline V gene lookup returns CDR1 LNHDA and CDR2 SQIVND (reference sequence). V lost 3 bases, J lost 3 bases, and 11 bases lay in between. CDR3 length equals 15 residues. The CDR3 protein is CASSIGRHPNEKLFF. CDR3 DNA: TGTGCCAGTAGTATTGGGCGGCATCCTAATGAAAAACTGTTTTTT.

The CDR3 coding sequence is TGTGCCAGCAGCGTAGTGAGACTAGCGGCTAGCACAGATACGCAGTATTTT. Protein product: CASSVVRLAASTDTQYF. The chain carries TRBV9 and TRBJ2-3, with 9 bases matching TRBD2. The CDR3 covers 17 residues. Trimming took 0 bases from V and 0 from J; bases not matched to a gene: 5. From germline, CDR1 is SGDLS and CDR2 YYNGEE.

V is TRBV11-3 and J is TRBJ2-1; 9 nucleotides align to TRBD2. This CDR3 is built from 15 residues. Trimming took 0 bases from V and 9 from J; bases not matched to a gene: 6. Germline V CDR1 and CDR2: SGHNT, YENEEA. The CDR3: CASSLDGGRATEQFF. The CDR3 region has the DNA TGTGCCAGCAGCTTAGACGGCGGGAGGGCCACTGAGCAGTTCTTC.

The chain joins TRBV7-2 to TRBJ1-1; tentative D call: TRBD1 (6 bases). V was pared by 3 bases and J by 4 bases, with 12 bases between. From germline, CDR1 is SGHTA and CDR2 FQGNSA. CDR3 size: 14 residues. CDR3 sequence (DNA): TGTGCCAGCAGCTTCACAGGGTTCGGCACTGAAGCTTTCTTT. Amino acids: CASSFTGFGTEAFF.

The gene calls are TRBV6-1 and TRBJ2-1; 12 bases map to TRBD2. The V and J ends lost 5 bases and 9 bases, in that order; junction bases with no gene match: 8. The CDR3 has 15 residues. Per the germline V gene, CDR1 is MNHNS and CDR2 is SASEGT. The CDR3 here is CASSTSGRTTGEQFF. In DNA form, the CDR3 reads TGTGCCAGCAGTACTAGCGGGAGGACTACAGGTGAGCAGTTCTTC.

The chain links TRBV30 to TRBJ1-3; D remains unclear. V shed 5 bases and J shed 1 base, with 3 bases lying between them. CDR3 length: 11 amino acids. Germline V gene sequence: CDR1 GTSNPN, CDR2 SVGIG (reference sequence). The DNA for the CDR3 is TGTGCCTGGCCTTCTGGAAACACCATATATTTT. Translating gives CAWPSGNTIYF.

The rearrangement uses TRBV10-2 and TRBJ2-7, with TRBD1 matching 10 bases. This CDR3 has 14 residues. CDR1 WSHSY and CDR2 SAAADI come from the germline V gene. With V trimmed by 8 bases and J by 6 bases, 10 bases remained unmatched. The CDR3 DNA reads as TGCGCCAGCTCTCAATTAGGACAGGGGGGCGAGCAGTACTTC. Amino acids: CASSQLGQGGEQYF.

The chain joins TRBV27 to TRBJ2-2, with D perhaps TRBD1 (6 bases). Germline V gene data show CDR1 as MNHEY and CDR2 as SMNVEV (reference sequence). Trimming cost V 6 bases and J 0 bases, with 11 bases left between them. The CDR3 consists of 15 residues. The CDR3 bases are TGTGCCAGCAGCCGACAGGACTCGAACACCGGGGAGCTGTTTTTT. Its protein product is CASSRQDSNTGELFF.

The chain combines TRBV7-9 with TRBJ2-1, with unresolved D. The CDR3 spans 13 residues. Germline V CDR1 and CDR2: SEHNR, FQNEAQ (reference sequence). V lost 5 bases and J lost 1, with 6 bases in between. CDR3 sequence (DNA): TGTGCCAGCAGCCGCGGTTCCTACAATGAGCAGTTCTTC. As protein: CASSRGSYNEQFF.

This clone appeared a few times. The V call is TRBV18, the J call TRBJ1-1; TRBD1 agrees at 7 bases. The ends lost 5 bases at V and 3 bases at J; junction bases unmatched: 3. Germline CDR1 KGHSH, CDR2 LQKENI. There are 13 residues in the CDR3. Here the CDR3 reads CASSGTADTEAFF. CDR3 bases: TGTGCCAGCTCAGGGACAGCCGACACTGAAGCTTTCTTT.

The gene calls are TRBV7-2 and TRBJ2-5, with TRBD2 matching 10 bases. Trimming removed 2 bases from V and 4 bases from J; junction bases left unmatched: 7. CDR1 is SGHTA, CDR2 FQGNSA, per germline. The CDR3 totals 16 residues. The CDR3 DNA is TGTGCCAGCAGCTTACAGTCTAGCGGGAGTTTAGAGACCCAGTACTTC. Protein: CASSLQSSGSLETQYF.

The chain recombines TRBV6-5 with TRBJ2-7, with D possibly matching TRBD1 (8 bases). CDR3 length: 15 residues. V was shortened by 5 bases and J by 3 bases, with 17 bases between the two germline ends. Germline-derived CDR1 and CDR2 are MNHEY and SVGAGI. The CDR3 bases are TGTGCCAGCAGTAACACAGGGGGAGGGCTCTACGAGCAGTACTTC. Its translation is CASSNTGGGLYEQYF.

In its sample, this clone was seen a few times. The genes are TRBV25-1 and TRBJ1-1; D gene uncertain. CDR3 length: 12 residues. CDR1 is MGHDK, CDR2 SYGVNS, per germline. The V end was cut by 5 bases, the J end by 1 base, with 5 bases between. The chain's CDR3 is CASSTGNTEAFF. The DNA of the CDR3 is TGTGCCAGCAGTACCGGGAACACTGAAGCTTTCTTT.

In its sample, this clone was seen a few times. This chain joins TRBV2 and TRBJ1-2; 8 bases match TRBD1. The length of the CDR3 is 12 residues. Trimming at V came to 4 bases and at J to 6 bases, leaving 1 base not matched to a gene. Germline lookup yields CDR1 SNHLY and CDR2 FYNNEI. This chain's CDR3 is CASSGTGNGYTF. The CDR3 DNA reads TGTGCCAGCAGTGGGACAGGGAATGGCTACACCTTC.

CDR3 sequence (DNA): TGTGCCAGTAGTACTAGCGGGACATATTACGAGCAGTACTTC. Its translation: CASSTSGTYYEQYF. V gene TRBV19 combines with J gene TRBJ2-7; 9 positions agree with TRBD2. The CDR3 is made up of 14 amino acids. Germline lookup yields CDR1 LNHDA and CDR2 SQIVND (reference sequence). Trimming removed 4 bases from V and 4 bases from J; junction bases left unmatched: 5.

The V call is TRBV10-3, the J call TRBJ1-5; D might be TRBD1 (5 bases). V was trimmed by 0 bases and J by 5 bases, leaving 11 bases between them. The CDR3 runs to 15 residues. Looked up from germline, CDR1 is ENHRY and CDR2 is SYGVKD. Here the CDR3 reads CAISESNQGHQPQHF. The CDR3 DNA reads as TGTGCCATCAGTGAGTCGAATCAGGGACATCAGCCCCAGCATTTT.

The chain combines TRBV7-2 with TRBJ1-2; unclear D gene. This CDR3 contains 14 residues. V lost 8 bases and J 2 bases, leaving 15 bases between the germline ends. Germline values: CDR1 SGHTA, CDR2 FQGNSA. The CDR3 region has the DNA TGTGCCAGCGCCCGGCCCGGGATAAACTATGGCTACACCTTC. The encoded protein is CASARPGINYGYTF.

This clone is a singleton in its sample. The DNA for the CDR3 is TGTGCCAGCAGGGACAGGGGGCTGGCAGCGGACGAGCAGTACTTC. Its translation: CASRDRGLAADEQYF. This chain connects TRBV27 to TRBJ2-7; the match to TRBD1 covers 11 bases. Per germline, CDR1 MNHEY and CDR2 SMNVEV (reference sequence). V lost 6 bases and J lost 5; bases outside the gene matches: 9. The CDR3 has 15 residues.

The chain uses TRBV10-3 and TRBJ1-1; D perhaps matches TRBD1 (6 bases). CDR1 and CDR2 from the germline V gene are ENHRY and SYGVKD. This CDR3 has 13 amino acids. V was cut by 4 bases and J by 1 base, with 7 bases left in between. The CDR3 DNA is TGTGCCATCAGTGGGACAGCGAACACTGAAGCTTTCTTT. Its translation is CAISGTANTEAFF.

The V call is TRBV5-1, the J call TRBJ2-5; a possible D gene is TRBD1 (6 bases). Germline values: CDR1 SGHRS, CDR2 YFSETQ. The ends were cut back, 4 bases at V and 7 bases at J, with 17 bases in the middle. This CDR3 region has 14 residues. In DNA form, the CDR3 reads TGCGCCAGCAGCGTGGACAGCAATTTGCGGACCCAGTACTTC. Its protein is CASSVDSNLRTQYF.

The chain employs TRBV30 and TRBJ1-2, with 7 bases that match TRBD1. Losses at the gene ends were 1 base for V and 8 bases for J; bases not matched to a gene: 16. Germline values: CDR1 GTSNPN, CDR2 SVGIG (reference sequence). This CDR3 contains 16 residues. Here the CDR3 reads CAWSADGETGREGYTF. The CDR3 coding sequence is TGTGCCTGGAGTGCCGACGGCGAGACAGGGCGAGAGGGCTACACCTTC.

The rearrangement joins TRBV10-3 to TRBJ1-2; D remains unclear. CDR1 is ENHRY, CDR2 SYGVKD, per germline. The CDR3 consists of 11 residues. The V gene lost 0 bases and the J gene lost 11 bases, with 7 bases spanning the gap. CDR3 residues: CAISESRAYTF. CDR3 sequence (DNA): TGTGCCATCAGTGAGTCGAGGGCGTACACCTTC.

This chain links TRBV2 with TRBJ2-6; 9 nucleotides align to TRBD1. V lost 4 bases and J lost 1; bases outside the gene matches: 2. The CDR3 extends over 16 amino acids. From germline, CDR1 is SNHLY and CDR2 FYNNEI. The CDR3 region is CASSVQGASGANVLTF. CDR3 nucleotides: TGTGCCAGCAGTGTACAGGGGGCTTCTGGGGCCAACGTCCTGACTTTC. Together with reference TRBV2 and TRBJ2-6, the CDR3 gives the full variable domain: EPEVTQTPSHQVTQMGQEVILRCVPISNHLYFYWYRQILGQKVEFLVSFYNNEISEKSEIFDDQFSVERPDGSNFTLKIRSTKLEDSAMYFCASSVQGASGANVLTFGAGSRLTVL.

The chain couples TRBV10-3 to TRBJ1-6; D is unresolved. Trimming left V 4 bases short and J 10 bases short, with 14 bases between. CDR1 is ENHRY and CDR2 is SYGVKD in the germline V gene. The CDR3 consists of 14 residues. The CDR3 bases are TGTGCCATCAGTGTATCGGGGTTTGACTCACCCCTCCACTTT. Protein sequence: CAISVSGFDSPLHF.

This clone is a singleton in its sample. This chain uses TRBV7-2 with TRBJ2-7; D unclear. This CDR3 is 14 amino acids long. Trimming pared 1 base from V and 1 base from J, leaving 8 bases between. Germline CDR1 SGHTA, CDR2 FQGNSA. CDR3 in amino acids: CASSLDLTSYEQYF. CDR3 sequence (DNA): TGTGCCAGCAGCTTAGACCTGACTTCCTACGAGCAGTACTTC.

This clone has only a few counts. This chain uses TRBV18 with TRBJ1-4, with 7 bases matching TRBD1. CDR1 and CDR2 (germline): KGHSH, LQKENI. The CDR3 has 17 amino acids. After removal of 5 bases from V and 4 bases from J, the junction contained 13 bases not matched to a gene. Written as DNA, the CDR3 is TGTGCCAGCTCATCTACCTTCAGGGGGGATGGTAATGAAAAACTGTTTTTT. Its protein is CASSSTFRGDGNEKLFF. The whole variable domain, filled in from reference TRBV18 and TRBJ1-4, reads NAGVMQNPRHLVRRRGQEARLRCSPMKGHSHVYWYRQLPEEGLKFMVYLQKENIIDESGMPKERFSAEFPKEGPSILRIQQVVRGDSAAYFCASSSTFRGDGNEKLFFGSGTQLSVL.

The chain uses TRBV29-1 and TRBJ2-1; possibly TRBD2 for D (5 bases). CDR1 and CDR2 (germline): SQVTM, ANQGSEA. The CDR3 extends over 15 amino acids. V lost 1 base to trimming and J lost 2 bases, with 12 bases between them. The CDR3 here is CSVEGLQRTYNEQFF. CDR3 DNA: TGCAGCGTTGAAGGGCTACAGCGGACCTACAATGAGCAGTTCTTC.

The gene calls are TRBV15 and TRBJ2-2; 10 bases match TRBD1. The germline V gene encodes CDR1 LNHNV and CDR2 YYDKDF (reference sequence). V was pared by 2 bases and J by 3 bases, with 6 bases of the junction left unmatched. This CDR3 spans 17 amino acids. In DNA form, the CDR3 reads TGTGCCACCAGCAGAAGCGACAGGGGGCAGGACACCGGGGAGCTGTTTTTT. Protein product: CATSRSDRGQDTGELFF.

This chain joins TRBV18 and TRBJ2-1; the match to TRBD1 covers 7 bases. The trim removed 3 bases at V and 4 bases at J, leaving 3 bases unmatched. CDR1 KGHSH and CDR2 LQKENI come from the germline V gene. The CDR3 runs 14 residues. The CDR3 region is CASSPGQQYNEQFF. The CDR3 nucleotides are TGTGCCAGCTCACCGGGACAGCAATACAATGAGCAGTTCTTC.